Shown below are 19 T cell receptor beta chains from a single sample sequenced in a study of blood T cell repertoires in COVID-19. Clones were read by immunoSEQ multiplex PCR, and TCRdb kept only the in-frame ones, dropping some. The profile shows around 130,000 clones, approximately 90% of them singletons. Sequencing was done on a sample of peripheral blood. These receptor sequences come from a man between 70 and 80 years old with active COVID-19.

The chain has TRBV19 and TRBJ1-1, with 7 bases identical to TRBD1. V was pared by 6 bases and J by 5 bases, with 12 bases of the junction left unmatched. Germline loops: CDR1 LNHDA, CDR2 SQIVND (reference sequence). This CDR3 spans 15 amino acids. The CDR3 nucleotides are TGTGCCAGTAGCCCGGGACAGCAAATACGGACTGAAGCTTTCTTT. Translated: CASSPGQQIRTEAFF. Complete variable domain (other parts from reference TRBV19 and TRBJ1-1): DGGITQSPKYLFRKEGQNVTLSCEQNLNHDAMYWYRQDPGQGLRLIYYSQIVNDFQKGDIAEGYSVSREKKESFPLTVTSAQKNPTAFYLCASSPGQQIRTEAFFGQGTRLTVV.

CDR3 protein: CASSFSSGARTDTQYF. CDR3 in DNA: TGCGCCAGCAGCTTTTCTTCTGGGGCCCGCACAGATACGCAGTATTTT. The chain is built from TRBV5-1 and TRBJ2-3; D is perhaps TRBD1 (5 bases). Trimming pared 2 bases from V and 1 base from J, leaving 14 bases between. Germline CDR1 SGHRS, CDR2 YFSETQ. The length of the CDR3 is 16 residues.

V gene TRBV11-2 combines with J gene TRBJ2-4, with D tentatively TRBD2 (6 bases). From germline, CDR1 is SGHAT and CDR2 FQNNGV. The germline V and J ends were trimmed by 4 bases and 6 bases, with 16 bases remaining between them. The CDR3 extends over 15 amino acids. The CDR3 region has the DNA TGTGCCAGCAGCTCCGGGACCGGAGCGGGAAACATTCAGTACTTC. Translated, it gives CASSSGTGAGNIQYF. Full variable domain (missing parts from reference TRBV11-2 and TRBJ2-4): EAGVAQSPRYKIIEKRQSVAFWCNPISGHATLYWYQQILGQGPKLLIQFQNNGVVDDSQLPKDRFSAERLKGVDSTLKIQPAKLEDSAVYLCASSSGTGAGNIQYFGAGTRLSVL.

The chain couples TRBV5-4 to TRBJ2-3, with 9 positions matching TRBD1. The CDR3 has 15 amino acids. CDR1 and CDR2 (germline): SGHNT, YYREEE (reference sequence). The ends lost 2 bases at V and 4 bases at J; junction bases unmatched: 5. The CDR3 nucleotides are TGTGCCAGCAGCTTAACCCGGGACAGGGCAGATACGCAGTATTTT. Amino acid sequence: CASSLTRDRADTQYF.

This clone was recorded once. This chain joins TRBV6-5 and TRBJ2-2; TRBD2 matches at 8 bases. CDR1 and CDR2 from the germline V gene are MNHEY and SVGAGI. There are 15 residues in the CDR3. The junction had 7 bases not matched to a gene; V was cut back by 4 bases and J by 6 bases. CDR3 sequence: CASSLGLAGPGELFF. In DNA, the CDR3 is TGTGCCAGCAGTTTAGGGTTAGCGGGACCCGGGGAGCTGTTTTTT.

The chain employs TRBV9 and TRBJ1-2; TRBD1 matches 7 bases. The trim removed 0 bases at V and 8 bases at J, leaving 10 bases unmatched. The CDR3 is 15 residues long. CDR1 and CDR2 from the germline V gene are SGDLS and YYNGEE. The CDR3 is CASSVAGGQPGGYTF. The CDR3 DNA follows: TGTGCCAGCAGCGTAGCAGGGGGACAGCCCGGGGGCTACACCTTC.

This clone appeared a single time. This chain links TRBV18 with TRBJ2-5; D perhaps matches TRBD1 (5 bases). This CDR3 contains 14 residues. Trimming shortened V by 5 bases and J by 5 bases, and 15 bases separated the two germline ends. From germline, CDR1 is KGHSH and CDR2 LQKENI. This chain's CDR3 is CASSYKTGSETQYF. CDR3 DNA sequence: TGTGCCAGCTCATACAAAACAGGCTCGGAGACCCAGTACTTC.

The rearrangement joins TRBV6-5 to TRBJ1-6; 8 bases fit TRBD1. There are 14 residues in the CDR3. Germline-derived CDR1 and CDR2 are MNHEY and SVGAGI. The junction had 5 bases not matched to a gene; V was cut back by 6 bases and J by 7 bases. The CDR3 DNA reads TGTGCCAGCAGGACAGGGGAGGGGAATTCACCCCTCCACTTT. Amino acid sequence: CASRTGEGNSPLHF.

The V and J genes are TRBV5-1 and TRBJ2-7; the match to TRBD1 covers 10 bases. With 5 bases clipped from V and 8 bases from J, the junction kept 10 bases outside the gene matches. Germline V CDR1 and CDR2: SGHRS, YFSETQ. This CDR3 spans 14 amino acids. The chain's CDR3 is CASRMGGTGEQQYF. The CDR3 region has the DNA TGCGCCAGCAGGATGGGGGGGACAGGGGAGCAGCAGTACTTC.

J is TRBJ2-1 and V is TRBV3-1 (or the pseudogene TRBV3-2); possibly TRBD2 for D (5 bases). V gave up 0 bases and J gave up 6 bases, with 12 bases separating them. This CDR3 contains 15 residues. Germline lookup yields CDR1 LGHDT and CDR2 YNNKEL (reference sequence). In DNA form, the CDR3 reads TGTGCCAGCAGCCAAGATCTCTCTAGCAGCAATGAGCAGTTCTTC. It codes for CASSQDLSSSNEQFF.

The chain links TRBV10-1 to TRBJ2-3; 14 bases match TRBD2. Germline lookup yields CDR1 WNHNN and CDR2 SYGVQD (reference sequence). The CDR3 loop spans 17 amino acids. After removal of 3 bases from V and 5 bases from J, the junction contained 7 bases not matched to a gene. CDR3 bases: TGCGCCAGCAGTGACTCAGGACTAGCGGGAGGAGGAGATACGCAGTATTTT. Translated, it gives CASSDSGLAGGGDTQYF.

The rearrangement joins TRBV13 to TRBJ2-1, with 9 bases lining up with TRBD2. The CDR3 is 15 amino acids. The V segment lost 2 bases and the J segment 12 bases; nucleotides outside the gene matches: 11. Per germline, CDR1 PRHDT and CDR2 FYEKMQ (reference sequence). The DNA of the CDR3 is TGTGCCAGCAGCTTACAGCTAGCGGGATTAAAAAGGCAGTTCTTC. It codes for CASSLQLAGLKRQFF.

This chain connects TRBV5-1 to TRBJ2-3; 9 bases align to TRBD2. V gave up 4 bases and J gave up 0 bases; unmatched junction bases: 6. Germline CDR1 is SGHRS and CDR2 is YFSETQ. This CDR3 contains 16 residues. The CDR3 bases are TGCGCCAGCAGCGCGGGAGGGAGTTCAAGCACAGATACGCAGTATTTT. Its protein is CASSAGGSSSTDTQYF.

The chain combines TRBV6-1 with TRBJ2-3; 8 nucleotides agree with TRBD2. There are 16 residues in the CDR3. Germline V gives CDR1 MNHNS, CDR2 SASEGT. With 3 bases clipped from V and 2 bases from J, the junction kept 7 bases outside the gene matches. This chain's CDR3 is CASSERVAGPTDTQYF. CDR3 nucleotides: TGTGCCAGCAGTGAGAGGGTAGCGGGGCCCACAGATACGCAGTATTTT.

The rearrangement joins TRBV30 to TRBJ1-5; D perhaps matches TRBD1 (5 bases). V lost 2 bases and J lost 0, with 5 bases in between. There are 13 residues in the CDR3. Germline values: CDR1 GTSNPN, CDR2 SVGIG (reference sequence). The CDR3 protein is CAWSRGSNQPQHF. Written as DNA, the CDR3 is TGTGCCTGGAGTAGGGGTAGCAATCAGCCCCAGCATTTT.

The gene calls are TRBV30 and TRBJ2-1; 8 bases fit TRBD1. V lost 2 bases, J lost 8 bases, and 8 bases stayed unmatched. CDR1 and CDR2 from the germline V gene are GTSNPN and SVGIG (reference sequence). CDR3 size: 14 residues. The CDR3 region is CAWSRDRGIDEQFF. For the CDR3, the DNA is TGTGCCTGGAGTCGCGACAGGGGTATTGATGAGCAGTTCTTC. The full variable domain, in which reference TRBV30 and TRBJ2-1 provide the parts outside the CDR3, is SQTIHQWPATLVQPVGSPLSLECTVEGTSNPNLYWYRQAAGRGLQLLFYSVGIGQISSEVPQNLSASRPQDRQFILSSKKLLLSDSGFYLCAWSRDRGIDEQFFGPGTRLTVL.

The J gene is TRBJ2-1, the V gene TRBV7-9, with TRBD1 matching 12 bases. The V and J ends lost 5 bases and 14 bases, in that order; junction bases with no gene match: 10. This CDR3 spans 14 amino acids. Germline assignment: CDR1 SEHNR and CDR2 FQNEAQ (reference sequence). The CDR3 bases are TGTGCCAGCAGCCAACCCCCGGGACAGGGGGCGAAGTTCTTC. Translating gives CASSQPPGQGAKFF.

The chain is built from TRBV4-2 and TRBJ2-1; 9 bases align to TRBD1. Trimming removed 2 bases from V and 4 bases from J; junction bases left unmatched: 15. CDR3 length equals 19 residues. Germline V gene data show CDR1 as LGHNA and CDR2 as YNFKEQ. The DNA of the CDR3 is TGTGCCAGCAGCCAAACTCCCGGACAGGGGCTATATTTTTACAATGAGCAGTTCTTC. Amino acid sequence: CASSQTPGQGLYFYNEQFF.

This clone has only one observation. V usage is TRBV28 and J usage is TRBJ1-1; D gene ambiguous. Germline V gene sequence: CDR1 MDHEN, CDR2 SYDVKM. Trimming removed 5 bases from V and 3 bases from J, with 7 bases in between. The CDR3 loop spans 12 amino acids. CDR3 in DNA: TGTGCCAGCAGTATACTTTACACTGAAGCTTTCTTT. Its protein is CASSILYTEAFF.